This paragraph reports one TCR beta chain. Its specificity is unknown. The input for sorted-subset replicate PCRs was around 0.2 ug DNA, about 29,000 T cell genomes. The table came from immunoSEQ multiplex PCR; TCRdb's copy has only in-frame clones and leaves some out. The table records some 2,400,000 clones, around 95% of them present only once. Every donor, a Caucasian adult, lived in Nashville, Tennessee. The CDR3 is 13 residues long. Germline V gene sequence: CDR1 KGHSH, CDR2 LQKENI. V was trimmed by 6 bases and J by 8 bases, leaving 14 bases between them. The data were obtained in a study of shared clonotypes between healthy human individuals. Study context: Three plates were used per donor for CD4 naive, three for CD4 memory, two for CD8 naive and one for CD8 memory.

Study observations and caveats: Only blood was sampled; tissue repertoires likely differ.

The TCR was taken from a man aged 18 to 29 in good health. The chain combines TRBV18 with TRBJ2-1; D is ambiguous. Sequencing was performed on naive CD4+ T cells sorted from blood. Subset specified: CD45RA+ positively selected. The CDR3 bases are TGTGCCAGCTCGCCCTCAGCGTTGGATGAGCAGTTCTTC. Its translation: CASSPSALDEQFF.